This T cell receptor (beta chain) was sequenced for a study of CD8 T cells in ankylosing spondylitis. It was by quantitative 5'-RACE with molecular barcodes that TCR beta libraries were made. TCRdb recomputed calls from the 5' RACE reads with MiXCR, one row per CDR3 protein. The sample consists of 400,000 to 450,000 distinct CDR3 sequences, roughly a sixth of them appearing once. This clonotype was seen only a few times. What it recognizes is unknown. Compared with germline, one end of the junction differs, possibly owing to a read error. Whole-study results and caveats: Apparently characteristic of ankylosing spondylitis blood was a TCR beta motif (about eight highly homologous variants).

The clonotype comes from a male donor with ankylosing spondylitis. Sample: blood, either unsorted or a sorted T cell fraction (not recorded which).

The CDR3 here is CASTEASESYNEQFF. CDR3 bases: TGTGCCAGCACTGAAGCTAGCGAGTCCTACAATGAGCAGTTCTTC. V usage is TRBV6-1 and J usage is TRBJ2-1; D perhaps matches TRBD2 (6 bases). This CDR3 spans 15 amino acids. Per germline, CDR1 MNHNS and CDR2 SASEGT.